This T cell receptor (beta chain) emerged from a study of T cell responses to AZD1222 COVID-19 vaccine. Study findings and constraints: Clonal diversity may have been underestimated in mostly white British donors. Spike-specific TCR breadth rose after two AZD1222 doses, and depth rose as well.

J gave up 0 bases and V 4 bases, and 3 bases lay outside the gene matches. Germline V gene lookup returns CDR1 SGHRS and CDR2 YFSETQ. This CDR3 spans 15 amino acids. This clone appeared a few times. Antigen: not known. The table came from immunoSEQ multiplex PCR; TCRdb's copy has only in-frame clones and leaves some out. The data contain tens of thousands of clones, around 80% of them singletons. The chain links TRBV5-1 to TRBJ2-3, with 9 bases aligning to TRBD2. The sequence was obtained from an adult in good health. The sequencing used peripheral blood, collected on day 0 of MenACWY control vaccination. Written as DNA, the CDR3 is TGCGCCAGCAGCGTAGGACTAGCGAGCACAGATACGCAGTATTTT. Encoded protein: CASSVGLASTDTQYF.